The 26 T cell receptor beta chains reported below all come from one sample, sequenced in a study of response to subunit inactivated influenza vaccine. TCRdb reprocessed the RT-PCR reads with MiXCR, giving one entry per CDR3 protein. In the table there are a few hundred thousand distinct CDR3 sequences, approximately 7.7% of which are singletons. Sequencing used PBMCs from blood, obtained around 25 months after vaccination. The receptors were sampled from a man aged 50 to 69 who received an inactivated influenza vaccine.

This clonotype was picked up a small number of times. The chain employs TRBV19 and TRBJ1-1; possible D gene TRBD1, 5 bases. Germline V lookup: CDR1 LNHDA, CDR2 SQIVND (reference sequence). Trimming shortened V by 3 bases and J by 4 bases, and 9 bases separated the two germline ends. The CDR3 contains 13 residues. The CDR3 bases are TGTGCCAGTAGTATGGCCGGGACCACTGAAGCTTTCTTT. This translates into CASSMAGTTEAFF.

The V and J genes are TRBV7-2 and TRBJ1-3; D is undetermined. CDR1 is SGHTA and CDR2 is FQGNSA in the germline V gene. This CDR3 is 14 amino acids long. Trimming cost V 4 bases and J 0 bases, with 7 bases left between them. CDR3 bases: TGTGCCAGCAGCTCCGGGCTCTCTGGAAACACCATATATTTT. Translated, it gives CASSSGLSGNTIYF. The entire variable domain, with the rest obtained from reference TRBV7-2 and TRBJ1-3, is as follows: GAGVSQSPSNKVTEKGKDVELRCDPISGHTALYWYRQSLGQGLEFLIYFQGNSAPDKSGLPSDRFSAERTGGSVSTLTIQRTQQEDSAVYLCASSSGLSGNTIYFGEGSWLTVV.

This clonotype showed up just a few times. This chain connects TRBV20-1 to TRBJ2-1; tentative D call: TRBD1 (6 bases). Germline V gene data show CDR1 as DFQATT and CDR2 as SNEGSKA (reference sequence). The V end lost 6 bases, the J end lost 7 bases, and 19 bases lay between the germline ends. CDR3 size: 14 residues. CDR3: CSAVERQVRNEQFF. The CDR3 DNA reads TGCAGTGCAGTCGAGCGACAGGTCCGGAATGAGCAGTTCTTC.

This clonotype was seen ten or more times. The V call is TRBV18, the J call TRBJ2-5; D unresolved. CDR1 and CDR2 from the germline V gene are KGHSH and LQKENI. This CDR3 comprises 14 residues. Trimming removed 3 bases at V and 1 base at J, with 9 bases between. In nucleotides, the CDR3 is TGTGCCAGCTCACCCCTGATCATCCAAGAGACCCAGTACTTC. As protein: CASSPLIIQETQYF.

The sample holds many counts of this clonotype. The genes are TRBV6-4 and TRBJ2-2; D is unclear. The length of the CDR3 is 16 residues. The germline CDR1 and CDR2 sequences are MRHNA and SNTAGT. The ends were cut back, 6 bases at V and 4 bases at J, with 18 bases in the middle. CDR3 sequence (DNA): TGTGCCAGCAGCCAAAGGTCCCAGGTCACCACCGGGGAGCTGTTTTTT. This encodes CASSQRSQVTTGELFF.

This clonotype was counted between two and nine times. V gene TRBV5-1 combines with J gene TRBJ2-1; 15 bases line up with TRBD2. CDR1 SGHRS and CDR2 YFSETQ come from the germline V gene. The CDR3 is 17 residues long. The V and J ends lost 5 bases and 7 bases, in that order; junction bases with no gene match: 10. The CDR3 protein is CASSPAGTSGRRNEQFF. The CDR3 nucleotides read TGCGCCAGCAGTCCTGCCGGGACTAGCGGGAGGAGGAATGAGCAGTTCTTC.

This clonotype was seen many times. The chain employs TRBV10-3 and TRBJ2-3; TRBD1 is a possible D gene (6 bases). Trimming took 10 bases from V and 2 from J, leaving 10 bases between them. This CDR3 contains 12 residues. The V gene's germline CDR1 is ENHRY and CDR2 SYGVKD. In DNA form, the CDR3 reads TGTGCCACCGGACAGTACACAGATACGCAGTATTTT. Amino acid sequence: CATGQYTDTQYF.

This clonotype was observed at least ten times. The genes are TRBV6-4 and TRBJ2-2, with D hard to call. The germline CDR1 and CDR2 sequences are MRHNA and SNTAGT. The CDR3 spans 14 residues. The V and J ends lost 6 bases and 4 bases respectively, with 12 bases between them. The CDR3 nucleotides are TGTGCCAGCAGAGTCGCGGTTGGCACCGGGGAGCTGTTTTTT. It translates to CASRVAVGTGELFF.

For this clonotype: At one of its ends the junction is not consistent with the germline gene, which may arise from a read error. This rearrangement joins TRBV2 to TRBJ2-5; a weak D match, TRBD2 (5 bases). Germline loops: CDR1 SNHLY, CDR2 FYNNEI. This CDR3 is 13 amino acids long. This CDR3 reads CASTEGLGETQYF. The CDR3 region has the DNA TGTGCCAGCACTGAAGGACTGGGAGAGACCCAGTACTTC.

This clonotype was found many times. The V gene is TRBV12-3 or TRBV12-4, the J gene TRBJ1-4; D is perhaps TRBD1 (6 bases). This CDR3 contains 13 residues. Trimming cost V 9 bases and J 1 base, with 9 bases left between them. The DNA for the CDR3 is TGTGCCAGTTCGACAGGAACTAATGAAAAACTGTTTTTT. Its protein is CASSTGTNEKLFF.

The chain recombines TRBV11-2 with TRBJ2-1; 7 nucleotides line up with TRBD2. The CDR3 runs 15 residues. Germline values: CDR1 SGHAT, CDR2 FQNNGV. V lost 3 bases and J lost 3; bases outside the gene matches: 5. The CDR3 reads CASSLGEGNYNEQFF. The DNA for the CDR3 is TGTGCCAGCAGCTTGGGGGAGGGCAACTACAATGAGCAGTTCTTC.

This clonotype was recorded many times. The rearrangement links TRBV6-1 to TRBJ1-2; D is undetermined. Germline loops: CDR1 MNHNS, CDR2 SASEGT. The CDR3 is 15 amino acids. V lost 6 bases to trimming and J lost 2 bases, with 16 bases between them. The CDR3 DNA reads as TGTGCCAGCAGAACCCGAACGACGGCAAACTATGGCTACACCTTC. This encodes CASRTRTTANYGYTF.

This clonotype was observed at least ten times. The rearrangement links TRBV29-1 to TRBJ2-7, with 7 positions matching TRBD1. J gave up 5 bases and V 5 bases, and 6 bases lay outside the gene matches. Germline CDR1 and CDR2: SQVTM and ANQGSEA. The CDR3 spans 12 residues. The CDR3 region is CSVRWDRHEQYF. The DNA for the CDR3 is TGCAGCGTTCGATGGGACAGACACGAGCAGTACTTC.

The chain combines TRBV3-1 with TRBJ1-1, with D maybe TRBD1 (5 bases). CDR3 length: 16 amino acids. The V and J ends lost 4 bases and 3 bases respectively, with 18 bases between them. From germline, CDR1 is LGHDT and CDR2 YNNKEL (reference sequence). CDR3 in DNA: TGTGCCAGCAGCCCGGGGGGGGTCTGGTTGGACACTGAAGCTTTCTTT. Amino acid sequence: CASSPGGVWLDTEAFF.

This clonotype was counted only a few times. The chain carries TRBV24-1 and TRBJ2-5, with TRBD1 as a possible D gene (5 bases). The germline CDR1 and CDR2 sequences are KGHDR and SFDVKD. V gave up 6 bases and J gave up 0 bases, with 7 bases separating them. The CDR3 length is 13 residues. DNA of the CDR3: TGTGCCACCAGTCTAGGGGACCAAGAGACCCAGTACTTC. Protein product: CATSLGDQETQYF.

In DNA form, the CDR3 reads TGCAGTGCTAGAGGGGACAGGGGTATGGGAAACACCATATATTTT. It is translated as CSARGDRGMGNTIYF. V and J are TRBV20-1 and TRBJ1-3, with 10 positions matching TRBD1. The CDR3 runs 15 residues. Trimming took 1 base from V and 4 from J; bases not matched to a gene: 4. The germline gives CDR1 DFQATT, CDR2 SNEGSKA (reference sequence).

This clonotype came up many times. V gene TRBV7-2 combines with J gene TRBJ1-4; D gene ambiguous. The CDR3 length is 13 residues. V gave up 0 bases and J gave up 8 bases, with 7 bases separating them. Germline-derived CDR1 and CDR2 are SGHTA and FQGNSA. The CDR3 loop is CASSLASREKLFF. The DNA for the CDR3 is TGTGCCAGCAGCTTAGCTTCGAGAGAAAAACTGTTTTTT.

This clonotype showed up many times. The chain combines TRBV6-5 with TRBJ2-2; D not resolved. The CDR3 sequence is 11 residues long. The germline V gene has CDR1 MNHEY and CDR2 SVGAGI. V was clipped by 8 bases and J by 1 base, with 2 bases between them. The CDR3 sequence is CASGNTGELFF. The CDR3 DNA is TGTGCCAGCGGGAACACCGGGGAGCTGTTTTTT.

The chain joins TRBV5-6 to TRBJ2-5; the D is unclear. Trimming shortened V by 1 base and J by 2 bases, and 21 bases separated the two germline ends. CDR3 length: 18 residues. Germline CDR1 is SGHDT and CDR2 is YYEEEE. The DNA of the CDR3 is TGTGCCAGCAGCTTGTTTGGGTTCACATCCACGTCGCAAGAGACCCAGTACTTC. Protein product: CASSLFGFTSTSQETQYF.

The rearrangement uses TRBV5-1 and TRBJ2-7, with TRBD1 matching over 9 bases. The CDR3 is 14 amino acids. V shed 5 bases, J shed 6 bases, and the junction held 9 bases outside the gene matches. Germline V gene data show CDR1 as SGHRS and CDR2 as YFSETQ. CDR3 sequence: CASRRGTGIPEQYF. The CDR3 DNA is TGCGCCAGCAGACGTGGGACAGGGATTCCCGAGCAGTACTTC.

CDR3 bases: TGTGCCTCCGGACAGGGCCGTAATGAGCAGTTCTTC. Translated, it gives CASGQGRNEQFF. The rearrangement links TRBV10-3 to TRBJ2-1; 8 bases align to TRBD1. CDR1 is ENHRY and CDR2 is SYGVKD in the germline V gene. Trimming took 11 bases from V and 7 from J; bases not matched to a gene: 7. CDR3 size: 12 residues.

This clonotype was counted only a few times. The V gene is TRBV10-2, the J gene TRBJ2-7, with TRBD2 matching over 11 bases. CDR1 is WSHSY and CDR2 is SAAADI in the germline V gene. Trimming cost V 5 bases and J 1 base; bases outside gene matches: 1. The CDR3 length is 14 residues. CDR3 amino acids: CASSRLAGSYEQYF. The DNA of the CDR3 is TGCGCCAGCAGTCGACTAGCGGGGTCCTACGAGCAGTACTTC.

This clonotype was counted between two and nine times. The rearrangement uses TRBV20-1 and TRBJ1-5, with 7 bases identical to TRBD1. The CDR3 is 14 residues long. The germline gives CDR1 DFQATT, CDR2 SNEGSKA (reference sequence). V dropped 7 bases and J dropped 6; count of bases not matched to a gene: 12. The CDR3 spells CSVIQGWRSQPQHF. For the CDR3, the DNA is TGCAGTGTCATACAGGGGTGGCGTTCTCAGCCCCAGCATTTT.

In DNA form, the CDR3 reads TGCAGTGCTAGTTTAGCGGGAGAAACAGATACGCAGTATTTT. Translating gives CSASLAGETDTQYF. The chain has TRBV20-1 and TRBJ2-3; 9 bases agree with TRBD2. The V gene's germline CDR1 is DFQATT and CDR2 SNEGSKA (reference sequence). This CDR3 has 14 residues. The V segment lost 3 bases and the J segment 3 bases; nucleotides outside the gene matches: 4.

This clonotype has a count of ten or more. The V and J genes are TRBV20-1 and TRBJ1-6; D may be TRBD1 (5 bases). Germline CDR1 DFQATT, CDR2 SNEGSKA (reference sequence). The CDR3 contains 13 residues. Trimming left V 4 bases short and J 10 bases short, with 14 bases between. CDR3 protein: CSAIAGGGSPLHF. The CDR3 region has the DNA TGCAGTGCTATCGCTGGCGGGGGGTCACCCCTCCACTTT.

In its sample, this clonotype was seen many times. This chain connects TRBV5-1 to TRBJ2-2, with D possibly matching TRBD2 (6 bases). Germline V gene lookup returns CDR1 SGHRS and CDR2 YFSETQ. The CDR3 runs 14 residues. The V end was cut by 2 bases, the J end by 5 bases, with 10 bases between. The CDR3, as DNA: TGCGCCAGCAGCTTCGGTAGCGGAACCGGGGAGCTGTTTTTT. This codes for CASSFGSGTGELFF.